Below, 10 T cell receptor beta chains from the same sample are listed, as sequenced in a study of cytomegalovirus exposure and HLA in healthy donors. Use of 60 Vbeta and 13 Jbeta primers characterized the PCR. Here immunoSEQ multiplex PCR was the method, and the copy in TCRdb shows in-frame clones only, minus some. The repertoire holds 170,000 or so clones, about 82% seen once, with 1% in the top ten. The sample taken for sequencing was PBMCs. These TCRs come from a woman aged 45 to 65 in good health and CMV-seropositive.

In its sample, this clone was seen a few times. The chain links TRBV28 to TRBJ2-1; D perhaps matches TRBD2 (6 bases). Trimming shortened V by 8 bases and J by 4 bases, and 15 bases separated the two germline ends. Germline V lookup: CDR1 MDHEN, CDR2 SYDVKM. The CDR3 runs 14 residues. CDR3 sequence: CASLTGTVYNEQFF. In DNA, the CDR3 is TGTGCCAGCCTTACCGGGACTGTGTACAATGAGCAGTTCTTC.

The chain combines TRBV5-5 with TRBJ1-1; 7 nucleotides align to TRBD1. Per germline, CDR1 SGHKS and CDR2 YYEKEE (reference sequence). The junction had 15 bases not matched to a gene; V was cut back by 9 bases and J by 4 bases. This CDR3 is 15 amino acids long. The CDR3 loop reads CATRRPGTEATEAFF. CDR3 DNA: TGTGCCACCAGACGACCTGGGACAGAAGCCACTGAAGCTTTCTTT.

Details on this clone: The junction shows a germline mismatch at one end, possibly a read error. The CDR3 coding sequence is TGTTCCAGCACCCCCCTGCAGGGTGATCAGCCCCAGCATTTT. It specifies CSSTPLQGDQPQHF. The rearrangement links TRBV7-9 to TRBJ1-5; D is perhaps TRBD1 (5 bases). CDR1 and CDR2 from the germline V gene are SEHNR and FQNEAQ (reference sequence). The CDR3 consists of 14 residues.

This clone was detected only a few times. The chain uses TRBV7-2 and TRBJ2-3; no firm D call. V lost 2 bases, J lost 6 bases, and 15 bases lay in between. The CDR3 has 15 residues. Looked up from germline, CDR1 is SGHTA and CDR2 is FQGNSA. CDR3 in DNA: TGTGCCAGCAGCTTATCTGGCCCGCTCTCTGATACGCAGTATTTT. Protein sequence: CASSLSGPLSDTQYF. The variable domain in full, completed from reference TRBV7-2 and TRBJ2-3, reads GAGVSQSPSNKVTEKGKDVELRCDPISGHTALYWYRQSLGQGLEFLIYFQGNSAPDKSGLPSDRFSAERTGGSVSTLTIQRTQQEDSAVYLCASSLSGPLSDTQYFGPGTRLTVL.

This clone was counted a few times. The rearrangement uses TRBV30 and TRBJ1-4; the match to TRBD1 covers 9 bases. Trimming at V came to 5 bases and at J to 8 bases, leaving 9 bases not matched to a gene. Germline values: CDR1 GTSNPN, CDR2 SVGIG (reference sequence). This CDR3 comprises 14 residues. In DNA form, the CDR3 reads TGTGCCTGGGAACCGGGACAGGGCCCGGAAAAACTGTTTTTT. This codes for CAWEPGQGPEKLFF.

V and J are TRBV5-1 and TRBJ2-1; possibly TRBD2 for D (6 bases). Looked up from germline, CDR1 is SGHRS and CDR2 is YFSETQ. The CDR3 has 14 residues. The ends were cut back, 4 bases at V and 3 bases at J, with 11 bases in the middle. The CDR3 is CASSVDYSYNEQFF. The CDR3 region has the DNA TGCGCCAGCAGCGTGGACTATAGCTACAATGAGCAGTTCTTC.

CDR3 sequence reads: CATSREALGTEQYF. CDR3 DNA sequence: TGTGCCACCAGCAGAGAAGCCCTAGGAACCGAGCAGTACTTC. V usage is TRBV15 and J usage is TRBJ2-5; D gene unclear. The tail of the sequence fits TRBJ2-7 better, so the J call may be wrong. The germline CDR1 and CDR2 sequences are LNHNV and YYDKDF (reference sequence). CDR3 size: 14 residues.

The chain's CDR3 is CATSRGGGGTGELFF. CDR3 sequence (DNA): TGTGCCACCAGCAGAGGCGGGGGGGGCACCGGGGAGCTGTTTTTT. This chain joins TRBV15 and TRBJ2-2; 9 nucleotides line up with TRBD2. The CDR3 has 15 residues. V lost 1 base to trimming and J lost 4 bases; unmatched junction nucleotides: 1. The germline CDR1 and CDR2 sequences are LNHNV and YYDKDF (reference sequence).

The V call is TRBV16, the J call TRBJ2-7, with TRBD1 identical over 9 bases. The CDR3 loop spans 14 amino acids. The V segment lost 7 bases and the J segment 0 bases; nucleotides outside the gene matches: 4. Germline assignment: CDR1 KGHSY and CDR2 FQNENV. CDR3: CASTNRGLSYEQYF. The CDR3 nucleotides read TGTGCCAGCACCAACAGGGGGCTCTCCTACGAGCAGTACTTC.

This clone was counted a few times. The chain employs TRBV27 and TRBJ1-5; the match to TRBD1 covers 7 bases. With V trimmed by 5 bases and J by 1 base, 8 bases remained unmatched. This CDR3 comprises 16 residues. CDR1 and CDR2 from the germline V gene are MNHEY and SMNVEV (reference sequence). In DNA form, the CDR3 reads TGTGCCAGCAGTCCGCAGGGGGTAGGGAGCAATCAGCCCCAGCATTTT. Translation gives CASSPQGVGSNQPQHF.